This TCR beta chain was recorded in a study of T cell changes during pregnancy in multiple sclerosis. TCRdb's table, derived via immunoSEQ multiplex PCR, lists solely in-frame clones and lacks some. The sample contains 100,000 or so clones, under 95% of which appear only once. This clone appeared a single time. CDR3 length equals 15 residues. Germline V CDR1 and CDR2: LGHNA, YSLEER. V was clipped by 1 base and J by 4 bases; unmatched bases: 5. The chain recombines TRBV4-3 with TRBJ1-2, with 8 nucleotides matching TRBD1. The sequence derives from a female donor with multiple sclerosis, enrolled in a pregnancy study. The starting material was peripheral blood, obtained after pregnancy. The DNA for the CDR3 is TGCGCCAGCAGCCAAGGTCAACAGGGGGGCTATGGCTACACCTTC. Amino acid sequence: CASSQGQQGGYGYTF.